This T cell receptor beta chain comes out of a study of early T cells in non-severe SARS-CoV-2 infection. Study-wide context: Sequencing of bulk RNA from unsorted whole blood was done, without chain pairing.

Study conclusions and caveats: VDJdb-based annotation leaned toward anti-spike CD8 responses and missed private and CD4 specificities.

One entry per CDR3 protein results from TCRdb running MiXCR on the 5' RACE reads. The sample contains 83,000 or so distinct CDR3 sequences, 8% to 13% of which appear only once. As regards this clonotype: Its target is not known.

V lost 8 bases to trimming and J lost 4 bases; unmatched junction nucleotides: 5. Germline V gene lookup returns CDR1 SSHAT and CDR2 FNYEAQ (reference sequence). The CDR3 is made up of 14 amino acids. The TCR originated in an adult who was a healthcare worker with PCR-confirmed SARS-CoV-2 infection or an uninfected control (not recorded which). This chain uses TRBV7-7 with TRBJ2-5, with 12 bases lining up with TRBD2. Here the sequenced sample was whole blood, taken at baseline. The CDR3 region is CASSSGRAPETQYF. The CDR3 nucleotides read TGTGCCAGCTCTAGCGGGAGGGCTCCAGAGACCCAGTACTTC.